The rows below give T cell receptor beta chains drawn from one sample of a study of blood T cell repertoires in COVID-19. Assay: immunoSEQ multiplex PCR; the TCRdb copy retains only in-frame clones and omits some. This sample has under 200,000 clones, with about 84% found just once. Material for sequencing was PBMCs or T cells enriched from blood (not recorded which). These receptors originate from a middle-aged woman with acute COVID-19. Each CDR3 is given with its conserved first and last residue. The order of the fields is D gene, V gene, clone size, CDR3 length, J gene, CDR3 DNA, CDR3 protein. The D gene is left open where the match is weak. The size of a clone is reported for some rows only, either as once, few or many, or as a class for expanded clones.

.	TRBV10-3	.	16	TRBJ1-1	TGTGCCATCAGTGAAAGACCGGGACACTTGAACACTGAAGCTTTCTTT	CAISERPGHLNTEAFF
.	TRBV18	.	14	TRBJ1-1	TGTGCCAGCTCCACCGAGAGTACCGGCACTGAAGCTTTCTTT	CASSTESTGTEAFF
TRBD2	TRBV5-4	.	13	TRBJ2-1	TGTGCCAGCAGCCCTGGGAGGGTGCGTGAGCAGTTCTTC	CASSPGRVREQFF
TRBD2	TRBV12-3/TRBV12-4	.	13	TRBJ2-7	TGTGCCAGCAGGGGGGGACTAGCCTACGAGCAGTACTTC	CASRGGLAYEQYF
.	TRBV6-5	.	16	TRBJ2-1	TGTGCCAGCAGTTACTCGCAGGTCTACCTCTACAATGAGCAGTTCTTC	CASSYSQVYLYNEQFF
TRBD1	TRBV3-1/TRBV3-2	few	14	TRBJ1-1	TGTGCCAGCAGCCAGACGGGACAGGGGACTGAAGCTTTCTTT	CASSQTGQGTEAFF
.	TRBV18	.	17	TRBJ1-4	TGTGCCAGCTCACTAATCCCGGACAGATCAACTAATGAAAAACTGTTTTTT	CASSLIPDRSTNEKLFF
TRBD2	TRBV7-2	.	15	TRBJ2-4	TGTGCCAGCAGCGCTTGGGGGGGTGCCAAAAACATTCAGTACTTC	CASSAWGGAKNIQYF
TRBD2	TRBV5-1	.	15	TRBJ2-3	TGCGCCAGCAGCGAATTAGCGGGACCCACAGATACGCAGTATTTT	CASSELAGPTDTQYF
.	TRBV7-9	.	17	TRBJ2-3	TGTGCCAGCAGCTTAGCCCACGGGGGAGTCGGACCAGATACGCAGTATTTT	CASSLAHGGVGPDTQYF
.	TRBV7-6	.	14	TRBJ2-5	TGTGCCAGCAGCAAAAGAACCGGCCAAGAGACCCAGTACTTC	CASSKRTGQETQYF
.	TRBV4-2	.	15	TRBJ2-1	TGTGCCAGCAGCCAAGAGTCTAGCGTCTATCTTAAGCAGTTCTTC	CASSQESSVYLKQFF
.	TRBV5-1	.	17	TRBJ1-2	TGCGCCAGCAGCTTGGCCGGGTCGACAGCGACTAACTATGGCTACACCTTC	CASSLAGSTATNYGYTF
.	TRBV7-3	.	14	TRBJ1-5	TGTGCCAGCAGCTTATCCGCACAGGATCAGCCCCAGCATTTT	CASSLSAQDQPQHF
.	TRBV28	.	13	TRBJ1-1	TGTGCCAGCAGTTTACCCAGGGCCACTGAAGCTTTCTTT	CASSLPRATEAFF
.	TRBV25-1	.	15	TRBJ1-6	TGTGCCAGCAGTGAATATAGGGGAAAAAATTCACCCCTCCACTTT	CASSEYRGKNSPLHF
TRBD1	TRBV7-9	.	14	TRBJ1-3	TGTGCCAGCAGCTTAGACAGGGGGCAGAACACCATATATTTT	CASSLDRGQNTIYF
.	TRBV2	.	11	TRBJ1-2	TGTGCCAGCGCCTATTCCGTCAGCTACACCTTC	CASAYSVSYTF
.	TRBV11-3	few	14	TRBJ2-3	TGTGCCAGCAGAGGAACAGGGCCCACAGATACGCAGTATTTT	CASRGTGPTDTQYF
.	TRBV12-5	.	13	TRBJ1-2	TGTGCTAGTGGTTTAGCGCAGGGGTGGGGCTACACCTTC	CASGLAQGWGYTF
.	TRBV6-5	once	15	TRBJ1-6	TGTGCCAGCAGCCGAGGCGAGCAATACGCTTCACCCCTCCACTTT	CASSRGEQYASPLHF
.	TRBV30	.	14	TRBJ1-1	TGTGCCTGGAGTGTTCGGTCCGGGGGCACTGAAGCTTTCTTT	CAWSVRSGGTEAFF
.	TRBV10-3	once	18	TRBJ2-5	TGTGCCATCAGTGAGCCTAATGCCGAGAGGCGGGCCCAAGAGACCCAGTACTTC	CAISEPNAERRAQETQYF
TRBD1	TRBV4-2	many	16	TRBJ1-5	TGTGCCAGCAGCCAAGAAGCTGACAGGGGAGTGGCGCCCCAGCATTTT	CASSQEADRGVAPQHF
.	TRBV7-2	.	17	TRBJ1-3	TGTGCCAGCAGCCACACACAGGTCCGTAACTCTGGAAACACCATATATTTT	CASSHTQVRNSGNTIYF
.	TRBV10-3	.	15	TRBJ2-3	TGTGCCATCAACCTAGATGCATCTAGCACAGATACGCAGTATTTT	CAINLDASSTDTQYF
.	TRBV12-3/TRBV12-4	once	13	TRBJ1-1	TGTGCCAGCAGTGGGGCGAACACTGCTGAAGCTTTCTTT	CASSGANTAEAFF